One and the same sample provided the 30 T cell receptor beta chains below, sequenced in a study of chemoradiotherapy in HPV16-positive cancers. Here immunoSEQ multiplex PCR was the method, and the copy in TCRdb shows in-frame clones only, minus some. The sample has some 5,600 clones; around three quarters are singletons. This material was obtained from a patient who underwent chemoradiotherapy. These receptors came from a human donor with HPV-associated anogenital cancer.

The chain uses TRBV7-6 and TRBJ2-5; possible D gene TRBD2, 7 bases. The V and J ends lost 5 bases and 4 bases respectively, with 17 bases between them. CDR1 SGHVS and CDR2 FNYEAQ come from the germline V gene. The CDR3 runs 15 residues. The CDR3 here is CASSRPRGGGETQYF. The CDR3 region has the DNA TGTGCCAGCAGCCGCCCTAGGGGGGGCGGAGAGACCCAGTACTTC.

This chain connects TRBV6-6 to TRBJ1-5; no clear D gene. This CDR3 is built from 16 residues. Germline CDR1 MNHNY, CDR2 SVGAGI (reference sequence). V lost 2 bases and J lost 1, with 12 bases in between. Written as DNA, the CDR3 is TGTGCCAGCAGTTACGAGACATTCGCAAGCAATCAGCCCCAGCATTTT. Residues: CASSYETFASNQPQHF.

This chain uses TRBV9 with TRBJ2-3; possibly TRBD1 for D (6 bases). CDR3 size: 16 residues. With 3 bases removed from V and 2 bases from J, the gap between germline ends came to 16 bases. The germline gives CDR1 SGDLS, CDR2 YYNGEE. The DNA of the CDR3 is TGTGCCAGCAGCGGGAGAGGGGGAGCATTCACAGATACGCAGTATTTT. Protein sequence: CASSGRGGAFTDTQYF. Full variable domain (missing parts from reference TRBV9 and TRBJ2-3): DSGVTQTPKHLITATGQRVTLRCSPRSGDLSVYWYQQSLDQGLQFLIQYYNGEERAKGNILERFSAQQFPDLHSELNLSSLELGDSALYFCASSGRGGAFTDTQYFGPGTRLTVL.

This chain joins TRBV29-1 and TRBJ2-1; a possible D gene is TRBD2 (6 bases). Between the trimmed V and J ends, which lost 0 bases and 1 base, there was a span of 13 bases. From germline, CDR1 is SQVTM and CDR2 ANQGSEA. The CDR3 is 16 amino acids. The CDR3 DNA is TGCAGCGTTGAAGATCCTCACCGGGGGTCCTACAATGAGCAGTTCTTC. Translated: CSVEDPHRGSYNEQFF.

This CDR3 is CASRRESGYTF. The DNA for the CDR3 is TGTGCCAGCAGGAGGGAAAGTGGCTACACCTTC. The chain employs TRBV28 and TRBJ1-2; no reliable D call. Looked up from germline, CDR1 is MDHEN and CDR2 is SYDVKM. This CDR3 has 11 amino acids. V shed 6 bases and J shed 7 bases, with 9 bases lying between them.

This rearrangement joins TRBV4-2 to TRBJ2-5; no firm D call. V gave up 4 bases and J gave up 5 bases, with 20 bases separating them. This CDR3 is built from 16 residues. CDR1 is LGHNA, CDR2 YNFKEQ, per germline. The CDR3 nucleotides are TGTGCCAGCAGCCGGAGTAGGGCGAGAAGATTGGAGACCCAGTACTTC. It specifies CASSRSRARRLETQYF.

The chain has TRBV19 and TRBJ1-5; D gene uncertain. Deletions cut 3 bases from V and 5 bases from J, with 8 bases between. Germline CDR1 and CDR2: LNHDA and SQIVND (reference sequence). The CDR3 loop spans 13 amino acids. As DNA, the CDR3 is TGTGCCAGTAGTATCAGTTGGGATCAGCCCCAGCATTTT. It yields the protein CASSISWDQPQHF.

The chain employs TRBV7-2 and TRBJ2-7; D not resolved. The CDR3 sequence is 15 residues long. The germline V and J ends were trimmed by 5 bases and 0 bases, with 14 bases remaining between them. Germline lookup yields CDR1 SGHTA and CDR2 FQGNSA. The CDR3 DNA sequence: TGTGCCAGCAGCCCGACTGCTTCGAGCTCCTACGAGCAGTACTTC. Protein: CASSPTASSSYEQYF.

The chain links TRBV11-2 to TRBJ2-1; 13 nucleotides line up with TRBD2. V shed 6 bases and J 8 bases; nucleotides not matched to a gene: 7. Germline values: CDR1 SGHAT, CDR2 FQNNGV. The CDR3 is made up of 15 amino acids. Here the CDR3 reads CASSNTSGRADEQFF. CDR3 nucleotide sequence: TGTGCCAGCAGTAACACTAGCGGGAGGGCCGATGAGCAGTTCTTC.

The CDR3 is CASSTVVGDEQFF. In DNA form, the CDR3 reads TGTGCCAGCAGCACGGTTGTCGGGGATGAGCAGTTCTTC. The rearrangement uses TRBV7-3 and TRBJ2-1; tentatively, D is TRBD2 (5 bases). Trimming took off 5 bases at V and 8 bases at J, with 13 bases between the two ends. Looked up from germline, CDR1 is SGHTA and CDR2 is FQGTGA. The CDR3 is 13 residues long.

V gene TRBV6-5 combines with J gene TRBJ1-6; D is perhaps TRBD1 (5 bases). Per the germline V gene, CDR1 is MNHEY and CDR2 is SVGAGI. The CDR3 is made up of 13 amino acids. Between the trimmed V and J ends, which lost 8 bases and 10 bases, there was a span of 15 bases. CDR3 sequence (DNA): TGTGCCAGCTGCGGGACTTTCGGATCACCCCTCCACTTT. Residues: CASCGTFGSPLHF.

This clone was seen more than once but under ten times. CDR3 sequence (DNA): TGTGCCAGCAGTTTAACTCCTCCCGGGCCCCTACCGCAGCCCCAGCATTTT. Protein product: CASSLTPPGPLPQPQHF. The chain carries TRBV27 and TRBJ1-5; no firm D call. The V end was cut by 2 bases, the J end by 7 bases, with 21 bases between. CDR1 is MNHEY and CDR2 is SMNVEV in the germline V gene (reference sequence). The CDR3 spans 17 residues.

This chain links TRBV19 with TRBJ2-7; D might be TRBD1 or TRBD2, each matching 5 bases. The V gene lost 1 base and the J gene lost 3 bases, with 13 bases spanning the gap. Germline CDR1 reads LNHDA; CDR2 reads SQIVND (reference sequence). The CDR3 loop spans 15 amino acids. In DNA, the CDR3 is TGTGCCAGTAGTATAGGTCCGGGACCCAGCTACGAGCAGTACTTC. It yields the protein CASSIGPGPSYEQYF.

V is TRBV30 and J is TRBJ1-1; TRBD1 matches at 7 bases. The CDR3 extends over 13 amino acids. Trimming took 4 bases from V and 5 from J; bases not matched to a gene: 7. Germline V CDR1 and CDR2: GTSNPN, SVGIG (reference sequence). Here the CDR3 reads CAWNRQGGTEAFF. CDR3 nucleotides: TGTGCCTGGAATCGACAGGGTGGGACTGAAGCTTTCTTT. The full variable domain, in which reference TRBV30 and TRBJ1-1 provide the parts outside the CDR3, is SQTIHQWPATLVQPVGSPLSLECTVEGTSNPNLYWYRQAAGRGLQLLFYSVGIGQISSEVPQNLSASRPQDRQFILSSKKLLLSDSGFYLCAWNRQGGTEAFFGQGTRLTVV.

This chain joins TRBV19 and TRBJ1-2; TRBD1 might be the D (5 bases). CDR1 is LNHDA, CDR2 SQIVND, per germline (reference sequence). V dropped 2 bases and J dropped 6 bases, with 22 bases sitting between them. The CDR3 has 17 residues. The CDR3: CASSIPQGAGYDDGYTF. As DNA, the CDR3 is TGTGCCAGTAGTATACCCCAGGGTGCAGGATATGATGATGGCTACACCTTC.

The chain recombines TRBV19 with TRBJ1-6; D not certain. The germline V gene encodes CDR1 LNHDA and CDR2 SQIVND (reference sequence). CDR3 length: 15 residues. Trimming stripped 0 bases from V and 4 bases from J, with 7 bases between. In DNA, the CDR3 is TGTGCCAGTAGTATAGACTTTACTTATAATTCACCCCTCCACTTT. This gives the protein CASSIDFTYNSPLHF.

This clone was seen a single time. The chain uses TRBV28 and TRBJ2-1; 7 nucleotides match TRBD1. CDR1 is MDHEN, CDR2 SYDVKM, per germline. V lost 2 bases, J lost 13 bases, and 14 bases stayed unmatched. The CDR3 runs 15 residues. The CDR3: CASSLISRTGRRQFF. The CDR3 region has the DNA TGTGCCAGCAGTTTAATAAGTAGGACAGGCCGCCGTCAGTTCTTC.

This chain joins TRBV20-1 and TRBJ2-7; D is ambiguous. Germline CDR1 DFQATT, CDR2 SNEGSKA (reference sequence). V lost 6 bases and J lost 5, with 8 bases in between. The CDR3 has 10 amino acids. This CDR3 reads CSASFNEQYF. CDR3 in DNA: TGCAGTGCATCATTCAACGAGCAGTACTTC.

V is TRBV6-1 and J is TRBJ1-1; tentative D call: TRBD1 (6 bases). The V gene lost 8 bases and the J gene lost 5 bases, with 18 bases spanning the gap. The CDR3 extends over 14 amino acids. Germline V gene lookup returns CDR1 MNHNS and CDR2 SASEGT. The CDR3 region has the DNA TGTGCCAGCGACCTTGACAGGCGGACAACTGAAGCTTTCTTT. Translation: CASDLDRRTTEAFF.

The gene calls are TRBV29-1 and TRBJ1-2; 7 bases are a match to TRBD1. Germline CDR1 and CDR2: SQVTM and ANQGSEA. J lost 4 bases, V lost 6 bases, and 2 bases had no gene match. CDR3 length: 11 residues. The DNA of the CDR3 is TGCAGCGTAGACAGGGCCTATGGCTACACCTTC. It translates to CSVDRAYGYTF.

The chain has TRBV5-6 and TRBJ2-3, with TRBD2 matching 11 bases. CDR3 length: 15 amino acids. V shed 5 bases, J shed 2 bases, and the junction held 4 bases outside the gene matches. Germline CDR1 is SGHDT and CDR2 is YYEEEE. CDR3 coding DNA: TGTGCCAGCAGTTTAGCGGGAGGGCCCACAGATACGCAGTATTTT. It encodes CASSLAGGPTDTQYF.

The chain combines TRBV2 with TRBJ2-2; 13 nucleotides align to TRBD2. V shed 6 bases and J 1 base; nucleotides not matched to a gene: 5. Per the germline V gene, CDR1 is SNHLY and CDR2 is FYNNEI. The CDR3 is made up of 17 amino acids. DNA for the CDR3: TGTGCCAGCAGGCGGACTAGCGGGAGTCGGAACACCGGGGAGCTGTTTTTT. Translation gives CASRRTSGSRNTGELFF.

The chain joins TRBV6-5 to TRBJ2-3; D is perhaps TRBD2 (7 bases). The V end was cut by 7 bases, the J end by 4 bases, with 18 bases between. The V gene's germline CDR1 is MNHEY and CDR2 SVGAGI. This CDR3 is 15 amino acids long. CDR3: CASKPYWGGPDTQYF. In DNA, the CDR3 is TGTGCCAGCAAACCGTACTGGGGGGGCCCAGATACGCAGTATTTT.

This chain links TRBV28 with TRBJ2-1; D gene uncertain. In germline, CDR1 is MDHEN, CDR2 SYDVKM. The CDR3 covers 11 residues. Trimming pared 7 bases from V and 15 bases from J, leaving 16 bases between. In DNA, the CDR3 is TGTGCCAGCACTAGTTCACTACTTACGTTCTTC. Its translation: CASTSSLLTFF. Combining the CDR3 with reference TRBV28 and TRBJ2-1 gives the whole variable domain DVKVTQSSRYLVKRTGEKVFLECVQDMDHENMFWYRQDPGLGLRLIYFSYDVKMKEKGDIPEGYSVSREKKERFSLILESASTNQTSMYLCASTSSLLTFFGPGTRLTVL.

The CDR3 nucleotides are TGCGCCAGCAGCCAAGCGGCCGGGGAAAGAGTCTATAATTCACCCCTCCACTTT. Translated, it gives CASSQAAGERVYNSPLHF. The rearrangement uses TRBV4-3 and TRBJ1-6; no clear D. The V gene's germline CDR1 is LGHNA and CDR2 YSLEER. Trimming pared 1 base from V and 3 bases from J, leaving 16 bases between. The CDR3 runs 18 residues.

J is TRBJ2-7 and V is TRBV27; weak D call: TRBD1 (6 bases). Trimming took off 6 bases at V and 2 bases at J, with 14 bases between the two ends. In germline, CDR1 is MNHEY, CDR2 SMNVEV (reference sequence). The CDR3 length is 14 residues. CDR3 in amino acids: CASSHTGITYEQYF. The CDR3 bases are TGTGCCAGCAGCCATACAGGGATTACCTACGAGCAGTACTTC.

The chain employs TRBV7-2 and TRBJ1-2, with a possible D match to TRBD1 (6 bases). CDR1 and CDR2 from the germline V gene are SGHTA and FQGNSA. The CDR3 has 13 residues. Between the trimmed V and J ends, which lost 8 bases and 6 bases, there was a span of 16 bases. The CDR3 nucleotides are TGTGCCAGCTCCAGAGGGGGATGGGATGGCTACACCTTC. Its protein product is CASSRGGWDGYTF.

The chain couples TRBV11-3 to TRBJ2-1, with 7 bases aligning to TRBD2. The CDR3 extends over 15 amino acids. With V trimmed by 5 bases and J by 4 bases, 8 bases remained unmatched. Germline V lookup: CDR1 SGHNT, CDR2 YENEEA. The CDR3 DNA sequence: TGTGCCAGCAGCGCAGCCAGCGGGGCTTACAATGAGCAGTTCTTC. As protein: CASSAASGAYNEQFF. The full variable domain, its missing parts supplied by reference TRBV11-3 and TRBJ2-1, is EAGVVQSPRYKIIEKKQPVAFWCNPISGHNTLYWYLQNLGQGPELLIRYENEEAVDDSQLPKDRFSAERLKGVDSTLKIQPAELGDSAVYLCASSAASGAYNEQFFGPGTRLTVL.

This clone was seen only a few times. This chain joins TRBV7-9 and TRBJ2-3; the D is unclear. V was trimmed by 5 bases and J by 4 bases, leaving 19 bases between them. CDR1 and CDR2 (germline): SEHNR, FQNEAQ (reference sequence). There are 16 residues in the CDR3. The CDR3 region is CASSLGWVPGPDTQYF. In nucleotides, the CDR3 is TGTGCCAGCAGCCTCGGATGGGTTCCCGGGCCAGATACGCAGTATTTT.

The table lists this clone with a count of one. V is TRBV18 and J is TRBJ1-3; TRBD1 is a possible D gene (5 bases). The germline V gene encodes CDR1 KGHSH and CDR2 LQKENI. The CDR3 totals 16 residues. V gave up 0 bases and J gave up 4 bases, with 13 bases separating them. In DNA form, the CDR3 reads TGTGCCAGCTCACCACCGTCCAGGGTGGAAGGAAACACCATATATTTT. It codes for CASSPPSRVEGNTIYF. The variable domain in full, with the rest retrieved from reference TRBV18 and TRBJ1-3, is NAGVMQNPRHLVRRRGQEARLRCSPMKGHSHVYWYRQLPEEGLKFMVYLQKENIIDESGMPKERFSAEFPKEGPSILRIQQVVRGDSAAYFCASSPPSRVEGNTIYFGEGSWLTVV.